The entry below gives a single TCR beta chain sequence along with its context. Its antigen remains unknown. The junction had 2 bases not matched to a gene; V was cut back by 0 bases and J by 10 bases. In germline, CDR1 is LNHNV, CDR2 YYDKDF (reference sequence). The CDR3 loop spans 12 amino acids. This sample was included in a study of cytomegalovirus exposure and HLA in healthy donors. Study-wide points: In an earlier analysis, about 87% or about 30%: the productive usage of most TCR beta V segments. In vitro testing confirmed a few CMV-associated chains as specific for CMV antigens.

Primers: 60 Vbeta forward and 13 Jbeta reverse. TCRdb keeps only in-frame clones here, not all; method: immunoSEQ multiplex PCR. Here the sample spans 100,000 to 150,000 clones, 74% being singletons. The receptor comes from a woman aged 45-59 years in good health and CMV-seropositive. This sequence joins TRBV15 and TRBJ1-1; 7 bases align to TRBD1. What was sequenced was PBMCs. CDR3 loop: CATSRETGIAFF. CDR3 sequence (DNA): TGTGCCACCAGCAGAGAGACAGGGATAGCTTTCTTT.